This T cell receptor (beta chain) originates from a study of PD-1 blockade in classical Hodgkin lymphoma. Points from the study as a whole: By C4D1, CD4+ diversity increased significantly, especially in complete responders.

This clone was recorded once. Antigen: not known. This table comes from immunoSEQ multiplex PCR, and its TCRdb copy is limited to in-frame clones, with some not included. Here the sample spans roughly 20,000 clones, approximately 84% being singletons. The CDR3 spans 14 residues. V gave up 4 bases and J gave up 3 bases; unmatched junction bases: 3. Germline-derived CDR1 and CDR2 are SGHNT and YYREEE (reference sequence). Autologous stem cell transplantation was followed by relapse in every patient, and brentuximab vedotin exposure varied. This chain connects TRBV5-4 to TRBJ2-3; TRBD2 aligns across 9 bases. This specimen consisted of peripheral blood mononuclear cells (PBMCs), obtained at baseline. This clonotype was obtained from a human donor with classical Hodgkin lymphoma. This CDR3 reads CASSVLAGTDTQYF. As DNA, the CDR3 is TGTGCCAGCAGCGTTCTAGCGGGGACAGATACGCAGTATTTT.